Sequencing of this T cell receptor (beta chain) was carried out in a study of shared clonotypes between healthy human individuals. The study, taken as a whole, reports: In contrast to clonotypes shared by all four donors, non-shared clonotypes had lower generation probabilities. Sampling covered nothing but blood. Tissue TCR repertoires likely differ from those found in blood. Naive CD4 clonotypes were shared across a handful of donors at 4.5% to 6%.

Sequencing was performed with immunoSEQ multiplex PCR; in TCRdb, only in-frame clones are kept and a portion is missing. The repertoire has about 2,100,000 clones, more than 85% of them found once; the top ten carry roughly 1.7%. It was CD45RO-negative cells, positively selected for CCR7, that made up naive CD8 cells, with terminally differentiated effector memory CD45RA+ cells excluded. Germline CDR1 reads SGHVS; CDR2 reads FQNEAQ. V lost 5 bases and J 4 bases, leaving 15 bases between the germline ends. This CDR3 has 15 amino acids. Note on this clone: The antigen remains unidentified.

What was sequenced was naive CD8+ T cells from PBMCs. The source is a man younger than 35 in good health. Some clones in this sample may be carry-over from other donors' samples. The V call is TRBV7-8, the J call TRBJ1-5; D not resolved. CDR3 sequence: CASSPSEQPNQPQHF. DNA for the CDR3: TGTGCCAGCAGCCCTTCGGAACAGCCGAATCAGCCCCAGCATTTT.